These T cell receptor beta chains were read from a single sample in a study of shared clonotypes between healthy human individuals. Method: immunoSEQ multiplex PCR; TCRdb's copy keeps in-frame clones and lacks some. The sample lists about 2.3 million clones, 85% to 95% seen once, with roughly 0.36% in the top ten. The specimen was naive CD4+ T cells from PBMCs. All receptors derive from a man younger than 35 in good health. Some clones in this sample may be carry-over from other donors' samples. CDR3s include the opening cysteine and the closing phenylalanine or tryptophan. A D gene is named only where the DNA matches it firmly. Size values are once, few and many counts, or a class for expanded clones, and some rows have none.

D gene: TRBD1; clone size: few; V gene: TRBV7-3; J gene: TRBJ1-1; CDR3 protein: CASSPDRDTEAFF; CDR3 DNA: TGTGCCAGCAGCCCTGACAGGGACACTGAAGCTTTCTTT
D gene: TRBD2; clone size: NA; V gene: TRBV30; J gene: TRBJ2-1; CDR3 protein: CACTYPRASGSNEQFF; CDR3 DNA: TGTGCCTGTACCTACCCTCGGGCTAGCGGGAGCAATGAGCAGTTCTTC
D gene: TRBD2; clone size: once; V gene: TRBV18; J gene: TRBJ2-3; CDR3 protein: CASSPLWDGLAAFPDTQYF; CDR3 DNA: TGTGCCAGCTCCCCCCTGTGGGACGGACTAGCTGCGTTTCCAGATACGCAGTATTTT
D gene: TRBD1; clone size: NA; V gene: TRBV30; J gene: TRBJ1-4; CDR3 protein: CAWSGGGEGEKLFF; CDR3 DNA: TGTGCCTGGAGTGGAGGGGGCGAGGGTGAAAAACTGTTTTTT
D gene: TRBD1; clone size: NA; V gene: TRBV5-5; J gene: TRBJ2-7; CDR3 protein: CASSFWDRGYEQYF; CDR3 DNA: TGTGCCAGCAGCTTTTGGGACAGGGGCTACGAGCAGTACTTC
D gene: TRBD2; clone size: NA; V gene: TRBV25-1; J gene: TRBJ2-1; CDR3 protein: CASRNRLAGDNEQFF; CDR3 DNA: TGTGCCAGCAGGAACAGACTAGCGGGAGACAATGAGCAGTTCTTC
D gene: NA; clone size: NA; V gene: TRBV15; J gene: TRBJ1-2; CDR3 protein: CATSRGGNYGYTF; CDR3 DNA: TGTGCCACCAGCAGAGGTGGGAACTATGGCTACACCTTC
D gene: NA; clone size: NA; V gene: TRBV2; J gene: TRBJ1-3; CDR3 protein: CASSEISGRVSGNTIYF; CDR3 DNA: TGTGCCAGCAGTGAAATTTCGGGTAGGGTCTCTGGAAACACCATATATTTT
D gene: TRBD2; clone size: NA; V gene: TRBV7-3; J gene: TRBJ2-2; CDR3 protein: CASSGGLAGVGTGELFF; CDR3 DNA: TGTGCCAGCAGCGGCGGGCTAGCGGGAGTAGGCACCGGGGAGCTGTTTTTT
D gene: NA; clone size: few; V gene: TRBV28; J gene: TRBJ1-1; CDR3 protein: CASSSRNTEAFF; CDR3 DNA: TGTGCCAGCAGTTCCCGGAACACTGAAGCTTTCTTT
D gene: NA; clone size: once; V gene: TRBV27; J gene: TRBJ2-1; CDR3 protein: CASSLGNRINEQFF; CDR3 DNA: TGTGCCAGCAGTTTAGGCAATAGGATTAATGAGCAGTTCTTC
D gene: NA; clone size: NA; V gene: TRBV30; J gene: TRBJ1-2; CDR3 protein: CAWSVWGSNYGYTF; CDR3 DNA: TGTGCCTGGAGTGTATGGGGTTCTAACTATGGCTACACCTTC
D gene: TRBD2; clone size: NA; V gene: TRBV5-4; J gene: TRBJ2-1; CDR3 protein: CASSLIGGRGAYNEQFF; CDR3 DNA: TGTGCCAGCAGCTTGATCGGCGGGAGAGGGGCCTACAATGAGCAGTTCTTC
D gene: TRBD1; clone size: NA; V gene: TRBV5-1; J gene: TRBJ1-2; CDR3 protein: CASSLSPGTGGAYTF; CDR3 DNA: TGCGCCAGCAGTCTTTCCCCCGGGACAGGGGGCGCCTACACCTTC
D gene: TRBD2; clone size: NA; V gene: TRBV7-2; J gene: TRBJ2-7; CDR3 protein: CASSLGTSGSYEQYF; CDR3 DNA: TGTGCCAGCAGCCTCGGGACTAGCGGATCCTACGAGCAGTACTTC
D gene: NA; clone size: NA; V gene: TRBV18; J gene: TRBJ1-2; CDR3 protein: CASSDLLGGYTF; CDR3 DNA: TGTGCCAGCTCAGACTTACTGGGGGGCTACACCTTC
D gene: NA; clone size: NA; V gene: TRBV4-2; J gene: TRBJ2-5; CDR3 protein: CASSQGGEVGETQYF; CDR3 DNA: TGTGCCAGCAGCCAAGGCGGGGAGGTTGGGGAGACCCAGTACTTC
D gene: NA; clone size: NA; V gene: TRBV11-2; J gene: TRBJ2-1; CDR3 protein: CASGGAGLGEQFF; CDR3 DNA: TGTGCCAGCGGGGGAGCCGGGTTGGGTGAGCAGTTCTTC
D gene: NA; clone size: NA; V gene: TRBV5-1; J gene: TRBJ1-2; CDR3 protein: CASSLYQGQSYGYTF; CDR3 DNA: TGCGCCAGCAGCTTGTACCAGGGGCAAAGCTATGGCTACACCTTC
D gene: NA; clone size: NA; V gene: TRBV5-1; J gene: TRBJ2-2; CDR3 protein: CASSLARGDTGELFF; CDR3 DNA: TGCGCCAGCAGCTTGGCCCGTGGGGACACCGGGGAGCTGTTTTTT
D gene: NA; clone size: NA; V gene: TRBV28; J gene: TRBJ2-7; CDR3 protein: CASSHGQRSSYEQYF; CDR3 DNA: TGTGCCAGCAGCCATGGACAGAGGAGCTCCTACGAGCAGTACTTC
D gene: NA; clone size: NA; V gene: TRBV9; J gene: TRBJ1-2; CDR3 protein: CASSVGPLLPYGYTF; CDR3 DNA: TGTGCCAGCAGCGTAGGACCTTTACTCCCCTATGGCTACACCTTC
D gene: NA; clone size: NA; V gene: TRBV28; J gene: TRBJ1-1; CDR3 protein: CASSFKTEAFF; CDR3 DNA: TGTGCCAGCAGTTTTAAAACTGAAGCTTTCTTT
D gene: TRBD2; clone size: NA; V gene: TRBV7-3; J gene: TRBJ2-1; CDR3 protein: CASSIRLAGGPFTGYNEQFF; CDR3 DNA: TGTGCCAGCAGCATACGACTAGCGGGAGGCCCCTTTACTGGTTACAATGAGCAGTTCTTC
D gene: NA; clone size: NA; V gene: TRBV11-2; J gene: TRBJ2-5; CDR3 protein: CASSSGQRETQYF; CDR3 DNA: TGTGCCAGCAGCTCCGGACAACGAGAGACCCAGTACTTC
D gene: TRBD1; clone size: few; V gene: TRBV28; J gene: TRBJ1-5; CDR3 protein: CASSPPARQGRNQPQHF; CDR3 DNA: TGTGCCAGCAGTCCGCCCGCTCGACAGGGGCGCAATCAGCCCCAGCATTTT
D gene: TRBD2; clone size: few; V gene: TRBV5-1; J gene: TRBJ2-1; CDR3 protein: CASSSGRSPPSSYNEQFF; CDR3 DNA: TGCGCCAGCAGCAGCGGGAGGTCCCCGCCTAGCTCCTACAATGAGCAGTTCTTC
D gene: NA; clone size: NA; V gene: TRBV28; J gene: TRBJ2-5; CDR3 protein: CASSPWGNRETQYF; CDR3 DNA: TGTGCCAGCAGTCCATGGGGGAATCGGGAGACCCAGTACTTC